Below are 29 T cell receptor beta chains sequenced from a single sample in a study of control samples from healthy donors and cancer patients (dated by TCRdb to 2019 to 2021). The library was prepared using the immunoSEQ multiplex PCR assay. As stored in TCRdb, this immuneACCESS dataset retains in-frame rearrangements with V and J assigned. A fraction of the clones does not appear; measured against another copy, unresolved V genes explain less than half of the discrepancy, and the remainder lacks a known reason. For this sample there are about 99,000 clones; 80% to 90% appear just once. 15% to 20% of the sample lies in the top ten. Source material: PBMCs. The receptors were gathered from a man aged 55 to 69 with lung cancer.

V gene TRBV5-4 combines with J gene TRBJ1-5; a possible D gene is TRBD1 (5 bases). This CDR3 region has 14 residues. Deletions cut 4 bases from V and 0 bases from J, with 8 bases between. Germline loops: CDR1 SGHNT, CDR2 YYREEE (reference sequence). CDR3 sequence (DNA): TGTGCCAGCAGCCCCGACAGTAGCAATCAGCCCCAGCATTTT. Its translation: CASSPDSSNQPQHF.

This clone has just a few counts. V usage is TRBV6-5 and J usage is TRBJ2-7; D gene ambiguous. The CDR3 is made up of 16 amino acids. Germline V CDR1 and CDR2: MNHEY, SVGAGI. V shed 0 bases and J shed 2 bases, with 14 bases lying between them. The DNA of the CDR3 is TGTGCCAGCAGTTACTCATCCCGGACGGATACCTACGAGCAGTACGTC. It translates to CASSYSSRTDTYEQYV.

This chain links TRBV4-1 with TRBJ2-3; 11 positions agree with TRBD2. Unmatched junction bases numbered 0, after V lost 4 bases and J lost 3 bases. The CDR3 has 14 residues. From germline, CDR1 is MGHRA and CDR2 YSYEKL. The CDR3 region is CASSPSGGTDTQYF. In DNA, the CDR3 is TGCGCCAGCAGCCCTAGCGGGGGGACAGATACGCAGTATTTT.

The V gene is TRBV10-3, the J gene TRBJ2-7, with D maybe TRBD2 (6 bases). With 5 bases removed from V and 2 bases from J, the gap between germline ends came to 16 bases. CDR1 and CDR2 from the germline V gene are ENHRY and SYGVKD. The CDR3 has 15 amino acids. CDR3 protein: CAISPGTGVAYEQYV. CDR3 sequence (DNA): TGTGCCATCAGTCCCGGGACTGGGGTTGCCTACGAGCAGTACGTC.

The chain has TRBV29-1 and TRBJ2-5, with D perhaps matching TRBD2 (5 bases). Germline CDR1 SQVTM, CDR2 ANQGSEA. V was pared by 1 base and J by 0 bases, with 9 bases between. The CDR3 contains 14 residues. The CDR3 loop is CSVEAGYYQETQYF. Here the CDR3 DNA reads TGCAGCGTTGAAGCGGGGTATTACCAAGAGACCCAGTACTTC.

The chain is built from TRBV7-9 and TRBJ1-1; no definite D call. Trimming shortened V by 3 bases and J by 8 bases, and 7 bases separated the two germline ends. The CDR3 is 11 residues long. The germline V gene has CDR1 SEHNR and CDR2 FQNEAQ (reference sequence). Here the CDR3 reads CASSFIQEAFF. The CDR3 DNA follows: TGTGCCAGCAGCTTTATACAGGAAGCTTTCTTT.

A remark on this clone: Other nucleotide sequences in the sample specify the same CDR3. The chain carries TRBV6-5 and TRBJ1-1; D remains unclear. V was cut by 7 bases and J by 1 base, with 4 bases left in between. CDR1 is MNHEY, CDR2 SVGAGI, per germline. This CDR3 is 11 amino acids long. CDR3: CASTGNTEAFF. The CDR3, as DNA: TGTGCCAGCACCGGGAACACTGAAGCTTTCTTT.

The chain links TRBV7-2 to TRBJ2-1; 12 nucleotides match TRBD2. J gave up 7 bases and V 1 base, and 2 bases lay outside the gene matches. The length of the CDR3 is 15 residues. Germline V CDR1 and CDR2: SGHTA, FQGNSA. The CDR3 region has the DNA TGTGCCAGCAGCTTAGACCTAGCGGGGGGGAATGAGCAGTTCTTC. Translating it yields CASSLDLAGGNEQFF.

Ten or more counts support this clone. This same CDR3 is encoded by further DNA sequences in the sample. This CDR3 is CASSSEQRGGRTGELFF. CDR3 in DNA: TGTGCCAGCAGTTCAGAACAGCGGGGGGGCCGGACCGGGGAGCTGTTTTTT. The gene calls are TRBV27 and TRBJ2-2, with 10 positions matching TRBD2. The CDR3 runs 17 residues. V shed 4 bases and J 5 bases; nucleotides not matched to a gene: 10. CDR1 is MNHEY and CDR2 is SMNVEV in the germline V gene (reference sequence).

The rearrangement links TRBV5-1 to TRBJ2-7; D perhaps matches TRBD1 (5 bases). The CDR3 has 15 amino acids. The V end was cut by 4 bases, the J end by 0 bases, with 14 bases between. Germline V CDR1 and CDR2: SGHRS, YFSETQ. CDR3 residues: CASSPQGSGSYEQYF. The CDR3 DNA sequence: TGCGCCAGCAGCCCCCAGGGCTCCGGCTCCTACGAGCAGTACTTC.

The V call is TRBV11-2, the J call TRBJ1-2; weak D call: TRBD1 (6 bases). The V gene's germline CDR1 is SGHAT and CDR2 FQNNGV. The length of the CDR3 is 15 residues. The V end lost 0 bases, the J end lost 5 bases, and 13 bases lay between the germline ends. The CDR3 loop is CASSLEGAGTYGYTF. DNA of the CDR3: TGTGCCAGCAGCTTAGAGGGGGCAGGGACGTATGGCTACACCTTC. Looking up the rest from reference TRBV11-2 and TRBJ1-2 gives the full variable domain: EAGVAQSPRYKIIEKRQSVAFWCNPISGHATLYWYQQILGQGPKLLIQFQNNGVVDDSQLPKDRFSAERLKGVDSTLKIQPAKLEDSAVYLCASSLEGAGTYGYTFGSGTRLTVV.

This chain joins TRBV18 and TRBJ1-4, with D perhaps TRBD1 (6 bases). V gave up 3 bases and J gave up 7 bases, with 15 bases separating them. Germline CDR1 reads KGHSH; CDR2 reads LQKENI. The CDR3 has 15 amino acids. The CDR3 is CASSPEQGKSEKLFF. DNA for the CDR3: TGTGCCAGCTCACCCGAACAGGGAAAGAGTGAAAAACTGTTTTTT.

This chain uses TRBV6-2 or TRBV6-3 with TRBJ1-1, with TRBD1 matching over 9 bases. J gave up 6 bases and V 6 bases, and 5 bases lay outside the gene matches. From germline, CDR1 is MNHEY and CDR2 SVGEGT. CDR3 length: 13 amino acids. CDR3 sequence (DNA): TGTGCCAGCAGATACACAGGGGGCTCTGAAGCTTTCTTT. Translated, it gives CASRYTGGSEAFF.

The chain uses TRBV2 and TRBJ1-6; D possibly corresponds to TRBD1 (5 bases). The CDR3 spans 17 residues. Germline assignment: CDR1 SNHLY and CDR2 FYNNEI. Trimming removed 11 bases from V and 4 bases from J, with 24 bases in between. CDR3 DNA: TGTGCCCTATATAGGGGAGGGCTTACTCCATATAATTCACCCCTCCACTTT. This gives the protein CALYRGGLTPYNSPLHF.

The chain's CDR3 is CASSDLSAGELFF. CDR3 DNA sequence: TGTGCCAGCAGTGACCTTAGCGCCGGGGAGCTGTTTTTT. The chain recombines TRBV9 with TRBJ2-2; tentative D call: TRBD2 (5 bases). V dropped 5 bases and J dropped 6 bases, with 11 bases sitting between them. Germline loops: CDR1 SGDLS, CDR2 YYNGEE. The CDR3 totals 13 residues.

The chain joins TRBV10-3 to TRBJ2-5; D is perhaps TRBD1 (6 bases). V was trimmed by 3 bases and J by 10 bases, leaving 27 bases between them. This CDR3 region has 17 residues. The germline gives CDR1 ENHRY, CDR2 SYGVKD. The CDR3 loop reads CAISERGAVQGLFGQYF. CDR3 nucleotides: TGTGCCATCAGTGAACGTGGTGCGGTCCAGGGGTTGTTCGGCCAGTACTTC.

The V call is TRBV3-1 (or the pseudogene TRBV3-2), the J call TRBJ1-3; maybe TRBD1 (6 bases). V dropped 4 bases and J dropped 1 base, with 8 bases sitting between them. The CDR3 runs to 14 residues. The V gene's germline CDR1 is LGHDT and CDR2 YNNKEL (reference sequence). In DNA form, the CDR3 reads TGTGCCAGCAGCCCGCAGGGGTCTGGAAACACCATATATTTT. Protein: CASSPQGSGNTIYF.

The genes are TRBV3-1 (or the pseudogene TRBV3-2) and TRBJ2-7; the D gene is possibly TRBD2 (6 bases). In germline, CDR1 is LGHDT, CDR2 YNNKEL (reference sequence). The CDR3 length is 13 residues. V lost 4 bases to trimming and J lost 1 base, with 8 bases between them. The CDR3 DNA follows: TGTGCCAGCAGCCCCCGGGGGTCCTACGAGCAGTACGTC. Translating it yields CASSPRGSYEQYV.

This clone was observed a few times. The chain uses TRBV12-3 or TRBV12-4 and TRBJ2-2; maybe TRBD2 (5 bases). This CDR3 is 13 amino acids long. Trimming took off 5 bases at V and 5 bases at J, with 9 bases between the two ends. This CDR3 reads CASSPRGTGELFF. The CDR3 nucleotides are TGTGCCAGCAGTCCCCGAGGGACCGGGGAGCTGTTTTTT.

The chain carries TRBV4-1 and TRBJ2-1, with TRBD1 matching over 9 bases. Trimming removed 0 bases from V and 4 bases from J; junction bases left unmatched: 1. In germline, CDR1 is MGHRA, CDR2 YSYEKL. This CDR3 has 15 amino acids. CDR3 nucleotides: TGCGCCAGCAGCCAAGAACAGGGGGCGTACAATGAGCAGTTCTTC. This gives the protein CASSQEQGAYNEQFF.

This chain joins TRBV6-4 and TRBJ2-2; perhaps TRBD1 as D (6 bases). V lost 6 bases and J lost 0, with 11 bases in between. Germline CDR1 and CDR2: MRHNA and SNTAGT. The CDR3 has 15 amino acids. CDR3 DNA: TGTGCCAGCAGCAGACAGGTCGCGAACACCGGGGAGCTGTTTTTT. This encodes CASSRQVANTGELFF.

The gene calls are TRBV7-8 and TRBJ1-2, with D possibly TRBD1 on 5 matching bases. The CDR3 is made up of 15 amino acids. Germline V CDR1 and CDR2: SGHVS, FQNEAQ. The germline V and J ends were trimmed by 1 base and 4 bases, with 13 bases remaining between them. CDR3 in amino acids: CASSLVEGKSYGYTF. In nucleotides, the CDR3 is TGTGCCAGCAGCTTAGTCGAGGGGAAGAGCTATGGCTACACCTTC.

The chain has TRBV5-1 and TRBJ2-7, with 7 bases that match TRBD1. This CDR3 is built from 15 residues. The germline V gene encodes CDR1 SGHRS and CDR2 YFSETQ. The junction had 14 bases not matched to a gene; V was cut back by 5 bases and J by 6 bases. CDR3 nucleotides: TGCGCCAGCAGGGAGACAGGCCTTCCAGGGGGCGAGCAGTACTTC. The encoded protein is CASRETGLPGGEQYF.

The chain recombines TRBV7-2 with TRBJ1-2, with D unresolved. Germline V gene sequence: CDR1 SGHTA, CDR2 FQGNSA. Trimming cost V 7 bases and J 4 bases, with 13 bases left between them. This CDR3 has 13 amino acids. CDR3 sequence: CASNLGPSYGYTF. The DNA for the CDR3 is TGTGCCAGCAACCTCGGGCCTAGCTATGGCTACACCTTC.

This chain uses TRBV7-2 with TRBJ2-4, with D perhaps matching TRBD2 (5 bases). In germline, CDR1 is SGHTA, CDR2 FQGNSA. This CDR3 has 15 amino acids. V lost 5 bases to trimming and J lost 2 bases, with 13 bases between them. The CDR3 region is CASSPLSGSKNIQYF. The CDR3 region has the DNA TGTGCCAGCAGCCCCCTTTCGGGGTCCAAAAACATTCAGTACTTC.

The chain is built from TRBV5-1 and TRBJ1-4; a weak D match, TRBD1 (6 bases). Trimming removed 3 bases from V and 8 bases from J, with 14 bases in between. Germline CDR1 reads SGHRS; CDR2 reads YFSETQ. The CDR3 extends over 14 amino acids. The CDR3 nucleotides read TGCGCCAGCAGCTCGCGGGACATTAGGGAAAAACTGTTTTTT. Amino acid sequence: CASSSRDIREKLFF.

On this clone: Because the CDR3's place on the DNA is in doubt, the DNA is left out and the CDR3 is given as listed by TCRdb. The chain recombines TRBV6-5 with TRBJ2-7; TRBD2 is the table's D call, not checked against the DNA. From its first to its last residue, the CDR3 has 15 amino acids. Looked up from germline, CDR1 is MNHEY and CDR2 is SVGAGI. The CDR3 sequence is CASSILEASSYEQYV.

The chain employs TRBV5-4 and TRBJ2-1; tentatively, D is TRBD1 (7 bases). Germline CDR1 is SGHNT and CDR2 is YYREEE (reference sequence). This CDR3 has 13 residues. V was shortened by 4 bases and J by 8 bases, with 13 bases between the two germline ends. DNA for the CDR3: TGTGCCAGCAGCCCCACAGGGGAGGATGAGCAGTTCTTC. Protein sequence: CASSPTGEDEQFF.

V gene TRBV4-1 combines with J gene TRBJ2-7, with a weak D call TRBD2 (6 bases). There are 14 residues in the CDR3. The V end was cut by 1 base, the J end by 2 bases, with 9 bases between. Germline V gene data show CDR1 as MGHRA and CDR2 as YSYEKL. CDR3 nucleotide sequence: TGCGCCAGCAGCCAAGTTCGGGGGACCTACGAGCAGTACTTC. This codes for CASSQVRGTYEQYF.